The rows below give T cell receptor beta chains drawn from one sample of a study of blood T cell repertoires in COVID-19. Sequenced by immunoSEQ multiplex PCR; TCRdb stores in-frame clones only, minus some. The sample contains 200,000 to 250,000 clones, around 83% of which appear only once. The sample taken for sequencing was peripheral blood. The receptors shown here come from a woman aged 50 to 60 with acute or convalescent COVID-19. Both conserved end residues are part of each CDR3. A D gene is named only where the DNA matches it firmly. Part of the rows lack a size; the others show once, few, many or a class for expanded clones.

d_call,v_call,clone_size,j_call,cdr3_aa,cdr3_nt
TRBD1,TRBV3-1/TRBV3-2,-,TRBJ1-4,CASSQARGENEKLFF,TGTGCCAGCAGCCAAGCCAGGGGGGAGAATGAAAAACTGTTTTTT
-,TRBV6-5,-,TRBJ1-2,CASSPLAGLYGYTF,TGTGCCAGCAGTCCCCTAGCTGGGCTCTATGGCTACACCTTC
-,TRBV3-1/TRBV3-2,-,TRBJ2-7,CASSQGSPYEQYF,TGTGCCAGCAGCCAGGGCAGCCCCTACGAGCAGTACTTC
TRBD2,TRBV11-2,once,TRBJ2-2,CASNVAGANTGELFF,TGTGCCAGCAATGTGGCGGGGGCGAACACCGGGGAGCTGTTTTTT
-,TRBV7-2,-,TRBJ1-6,CASSLVRRGDNSPLHF,TGTGCCAGCAGCTTAGTAAGAAGAGGCGACAATTCACCCCTCCACTTT
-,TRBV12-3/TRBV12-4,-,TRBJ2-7,CASSLADGAEQYF,TGTGCCAGCAGTTTAGCGGATGGGGCCGAGCAGTACTTC
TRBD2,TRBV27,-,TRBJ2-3,CASSLGPGLADTQYF,TGTGCCAGCAGTTTGGGCCCGGGACTAGCAGATACGCAGTATTTT
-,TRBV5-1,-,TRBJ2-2,CASSDRVNTGELFF,TGCGCCAGCAGCGACAGAGTAAACACCGGGGAGCTGTTTTTT
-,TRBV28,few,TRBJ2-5,CASSLLGRYGTQYF,TGTGCCAGCAGTTTACTGGGCCGCTATGGGACCCAGTACTTC
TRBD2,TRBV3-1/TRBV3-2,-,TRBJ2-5,CASSQGLASGVQETQYF,TGTGCCAGCAGCCAAGGATTGGCTAGCGGGGTCCAAGAGACCCAGTACTTC
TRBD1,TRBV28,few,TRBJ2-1,CASLTGDYNEQFF,TGTGCCAGCTTGACAGGGGACTACAATGAGCAGTTCTTC
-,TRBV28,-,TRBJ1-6,CASSFPDSPLHF,TGTGCCAGCAGTTTCCCAGATTCACCCCTCCACTTT
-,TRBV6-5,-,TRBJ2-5,CASSYSSQETQYF,TGTGCCAGCAGTTACTCGTCGCAAGAGACCCAGTACTTC
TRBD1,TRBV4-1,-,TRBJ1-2,CASSQEGGEAGGWGYTF,TGCGCCAGCAGCCAAGAAGGGGGTGAGGCAGGGGGCTGGGGCTACACCTTC
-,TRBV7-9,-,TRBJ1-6,CASSSDLGNSPLHF,TGTGCCAGCAGCTCCGACTTAGGTAATTCACCCCTCCACTTT
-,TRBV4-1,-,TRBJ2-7,CASSQGGNYYEQYF,TGCGCCAGCAGCCAAGGTGGCAATTACTACGAGCAGTACTTC
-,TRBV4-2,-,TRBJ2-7,CASSQEVHSAGEQYF,TGTGCCAGCAGCCAAGAGGTGCATTCGGCAGGGGAGCAGTACTTC
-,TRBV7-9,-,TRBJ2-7,CASSTGEQYF,TGTGCCAGCAGCACAGGGGAGCAGTACTTC
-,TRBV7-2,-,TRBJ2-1,CASSFARPSEQFF,TGTGCCAGCAGCTTCGCGAGGCCCAGTGAGCAGTTCTTC
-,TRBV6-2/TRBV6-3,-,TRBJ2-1,CASSRLVSEQFF,TGTGCCAGCAGCCGACTAGTATCCGAGCAGTTCTTC
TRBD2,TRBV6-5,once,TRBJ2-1,CASRQLAGVTGEQFF,TGTGCCAGCAGGCAGCTAGCGGGAGTAACGGGAGAGCAGTTCTTC
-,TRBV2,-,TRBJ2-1,CASSPRVSYNEQFF,TGTGCCAGCAGTCCGCGGGTCAGCTACAATGAGCAGTTCTTC
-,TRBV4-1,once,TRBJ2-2,CASSQEGSNTGELFF,TGCGCCAGCAGCCAAGAGGGCAGCAACACCGGGGAGCTGTTTTTT
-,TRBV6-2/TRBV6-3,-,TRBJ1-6,CASSATILSPLHF,TGTGCCAGCAGTGCCACCATTCTATCACCCCTCCACTTT
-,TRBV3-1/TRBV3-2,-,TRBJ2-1,CASSLGLASDEQFF,TGTGCCAGCAGTCTGGGGCTAGCGTCGGATGAGCAGTTCTTC
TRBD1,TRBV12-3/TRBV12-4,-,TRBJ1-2,CASRPGTVRGYTF,TGTGCCAGCAGACCAGGGACAGTCCGCGGCTACACCTTC
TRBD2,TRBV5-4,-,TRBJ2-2,CASSLGGGGGNTGELFF,TGTGCCAGCAGCTTGGGCGGTGGGGGGGGAAACACCGGGGAGCTGTTTTTT
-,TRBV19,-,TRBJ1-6,CASSIGESYNSPLHF,TGTGCCAGTAGTATAGGAGAGTCCTATAATTCACCCCTCCACTTT
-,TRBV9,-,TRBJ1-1,CASSPPGVEKAFF,TGTGCCAGCAGCCCCCCCGGGGTGGAAAAAGCTTTCTTT
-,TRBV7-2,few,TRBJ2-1,CASSSPNRGYNEQFF,TGTGCCAGCAGCTCGCCAAATAGGGGTTACAATGAGCAGTTCTTC
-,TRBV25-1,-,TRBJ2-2,CASSEYFASANTGELFF,TGTGCCAGCAGTGAATATTTTGCTAGCGCGAACACCGGGGAGCTGTTTTTT
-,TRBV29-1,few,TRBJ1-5,CSVDEGVNQPQHF,TGCAGCGTTGATGAGGGGGTAAATCAGCCCCAGCATTTT
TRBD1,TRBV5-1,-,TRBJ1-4,CASSLGQGNEKLFF,TGCGCCAGCAGCCTAGGACAGGGTAATGAAAAACTGTTTTTT
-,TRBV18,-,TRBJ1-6,CASSPKARGGPNSPLHF,TGTGCCAGCTCACCCAAGGCGAGGGGAGGGCCAAATTCACCCCTCCACTTT
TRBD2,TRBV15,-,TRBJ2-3,CATRISGRTDTQYF,TGTGCCACCAGGATTAGCGGGAGAACAGATACGCAGTATTTT
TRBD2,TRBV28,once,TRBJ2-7,CARRGLANSGEQYF,TGTGCCAGGAGAGGACTAGCGAATTCCGGCGAGCAGTACTTC
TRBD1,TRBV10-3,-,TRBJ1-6,CAISEGTGAESPLHF,TGTGCCATCAGTGAGGGGACAGGGGCGGAATCACCCCTCCACTTT
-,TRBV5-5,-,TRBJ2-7,CASSLFDTTYEQYF,TGTGCCAGCAGCTTGTTTGACACAACCTACGAGCAGTACTTC
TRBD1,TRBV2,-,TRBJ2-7,CASNRDRGYEQYF,TGTGCCAGCAATCGGGACAGGGGCTACGAGCAGTACTTC
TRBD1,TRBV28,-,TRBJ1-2,CASSFAGGDQGYTF,TGTGCCAGCAGTTTCGCAGGGGGCGATCAGGGCTACACCTTC
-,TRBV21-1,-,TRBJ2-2,CGNTGELFF,TGCGGCAACACCGGGGAGCTGTTTTTT
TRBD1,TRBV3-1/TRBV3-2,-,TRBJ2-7,CASTRRGQGGEQYF,TGTGCCAGCACCCGGAGGGGACAGGGAGGAGAGCAGTACTTC
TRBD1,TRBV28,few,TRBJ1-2,CASSSGTGSYGYTF,TGTGCCAGCAGTTCCGGGACAGGGAGCTATGGCTACACCTTC
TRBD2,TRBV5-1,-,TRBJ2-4,CASSPGLAGELENIQYF,TGCGCCAGCAGCCCCGGACTAGCGGGAGAACTCGAAAACATTCAGTACTTC
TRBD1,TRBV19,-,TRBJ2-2,CASREPGQANTGELFF,TGTGCCAGTAGAGAGCCGGGACAGGCGAACACCGGGGAGCTGTTTTTT
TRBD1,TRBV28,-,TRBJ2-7,CASSFSGTGSYEQYF,TGTGCCAGCAGTTTTAGTGGGACAGGGTCCTACGAGCAGTACTTC
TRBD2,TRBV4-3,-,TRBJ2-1,CASSQDSSGGYNEQFF,TGCGCCAGCAGCCAAGATTCCAGCGGGGGGTACAATGAGCAGTTCTTC
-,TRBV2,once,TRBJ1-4,CASQGGEATNEKLFF,TGTGCCAGCCAGGGAGGGGAAGCAACTAATGAAAAACTGTTTTTT
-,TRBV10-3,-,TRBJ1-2,CAISELGQAGYGYTF,TGTGCCATCAGTGAGTTAGGTCAGGCGGGTTATGGCTACACCTTC
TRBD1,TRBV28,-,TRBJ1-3,CASSLSGTGFSGNTIYF,TGTGCCAGCAGTTTATCCGGGACAGGCTTCTCTGGAAACACCATATATTTT
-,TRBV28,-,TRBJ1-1,CASSNTIAAEAFF,TGTGCCAGCAGTAACACAATTGCCGCTGAAGCTTTCTTT
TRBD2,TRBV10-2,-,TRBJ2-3,CASSELAVSTDTQYF,TGCGCCAGCAGTGAGCTAGCGGTTAGCACAGATACGCAGTATTTT